The 17 T cell receptor beta chains below come from one sample, sequenced in a study of blood T cells in healthy people across ages. Sample-barcoded 5' priming and a J-beta primer mix drove a second PCR of 7 to 11 cycles. TCRdb passed the 5' RACE reads through MiXCR, listing each CDR3 protein once. The data contain about 620,000 distinct CDR3 sequences, over 40% of them singletons. Sequenced material: blood. The source is an elderly woman in good health.

In the case of this clonotype: Possible read error: a much larger clone is one base away. The chain links TRBV10-3 to TRBJ2-4, with 10 bases aligning to TRBD2. V trimming: 8 bases; J trimming: 13 bases; junction bases outside the gene matches: 11. This CDR3 is 13 amino acids long. Germline V CDR1 and CDR2: ENHRY, SYGVKD. In nucleotides, the CDR3 is TGTGCCATCGCGGCTAGCGGGAGTGATGAGCAGTACTTC. This sequence encodes CAIAASGSDEQYF.

The V gene is TRBV5-1, the J gene TRBJ1-1, with D perhaps TRBD1 (6 bases). Trimming pared 1 base from V and 4 bases from J, leaving 17 bases between. The germline gives CDR1 SGHRS, CDR2 YFSETQ. The CDR3 has 16 amino acids. Written as DNA, the CDR3 is TGCGCCAGCAGCTTGCCTGGGGGGGCTGTGTCCACTGAAGCTTTCTTT. It encodes CASSLPGGAVSTEAFF.

This chain uses TRBV25-1 with TRBJ2-7; the match to TRBD2 covers 9 bases. From germline, CDR1 is MGHDK and CDR2 SYGVNS. The CDR3 loop spans 14 amino acids. The junction had 3 bases not matched to a gene; V was cut back by 1 base and J by 5 bases. In nucleotides, the CDR3 is TGTGCCAGCAGTGAATTTAGCGGGGGCAACGAGCAGTACTTC. It encodes CASSEFSGGNEQYF.

This chain connects TRBV10-3 to TRBJ1-5; TRBD1 matches at 7 bases. CDR1 and CDR2 from the germline V gene are ENHRY and SYGVKD. This CDR3 is 14 amino acids long. J gave up 4 bases and V 6 bases, and 6 bases lay outside the gene matches. CDR3 nucleotide sequence: TGTGCCATCAGAGAGACAGGGCCGAATCAGCCCCAGCATTTT. Its translation is CAIRETGPNQPQHF.

This clonotype was seen ten or more times. J is TRBJ2-3 and V is TRBV7-9; 10 bases map to TRBD2. This CDR3 is 17 amino acids long. Germline lookup yields CDR1 SEHNR and CDR2 FQNEAQ (reference sequence). After removal of 4 bases from V and 0 bases from J, the junction contained 7 bases not matched to a gene. CDR3 protein: CASSSLLAGPSTDTQYF. For the CDR3, the DNA is TGTGCCAGCAGCTCGCTACTAGCGGGGCCGAGCACAGATACGCAGTATTTT.

This clonotype was seen repeatedly, ten times or more. The chain couples TRBV28 to TRBJ2-7; D might be TRBD1 (5 bases). With 6 bases removed from V and 2 bases from J, the gap between germline ends came to 11 bases. Germline V gene sequence: CDR1 MDHEN, CDR2 SYDVKM. The length of the CDR3 is 13 residues. This CDR3 is CASSTQDTYEQYF. DNA for the CDR3: TGTGCCAGCAGCACCCAGGACACCTACGAGCAGTACTTC.

This chain uses TRBV7-2 with TRBJ2-7; TRBD2 is a possible D gene (6 bases). Trimming took 5 bases from V and 0 from J, leaving 17 bases between them. The germline CDR1 and CDR2 sequences are SGHTA and FQGNSA. The CDR3 runs 16 residues. The CDR3 nucleotides are TGTGCCAGCAGCCCGGGGGAGGTCTTCCCCTCCTACGAGCAGTACTTC. Its protein product is CASSPGEVFPSYEQYF.

This chain links TRBV12-3 or TRBV12-4 with TRBJ2-3, with a possible D match to TRBD2 (6 bases). Trimming shortened V by 6 bases and J by 4 bases, and 11 bases separated the two germline ends. CDR3 length equals 13 residues. The CDR3 here is CASSPGSPDTQYF. The CDR3 DNA is TGTGCCAGCAGCCCCGGGAGTCCAGATACGCAGTATTTT.

This chain links TRBV6-2 or TRBV6-3 with TRBJ2-4; 10 nucleotides agree with TRBD2. The V and J ends lost 8 bases and 4 bases, in that order; junction bases with no gene match: 8. This CDR3 has 15 residues. Germline CDR1 is MNHEY and CDR2 is SVGEGT. The DNA of the CDR3 is TGTGCCAGCGCTAGCGGGGGAGTCGAAAAAAACATTCAGTACTTC. It translates to CASASGGVEKNIQYF.

This clonotype was detected once. A much larger clonotype is one base distant, so this may be a read error. The chain joins TRBV27 to TRBJ2-7, with 9 nucleotides matching TRBD1. With V trimmed by 6 bases and J by 5 bases, 5 bases remained unmatched. The CDR3 is 13 amino acids. Germline V gene sequence: CDR1 MNHEY, CDR2 SMNVEV (reference sequence). The CDR3 DNA is TGTGCCAGCAGGGGGGGACAGGGAAACGAGCAGTACGTC. Translation gives CASRGGQGNEQYV.

This clonotype was counted at least ten times. The rearrangement uses TRBV20-1 and TRBJ2-3, with a possible D match to TRBD2 (5 bases). The CDR3 covers 15 residues. V gave up 4 bases and J gave up 4 bases, with 18 bases separating them. Germline assignment: CDR1 DFQATT and CDR2 SNEGSKA (reference sequence). DNA for the CDR3: TGCAGTGCTACGTTAAGAGGGCCGCTCTCAGATACGCAGTATTTT. Encoded protein: CSATLRGPLSDTQYF.

This clonotype was counted many times. The genes are TRBV29-1 and TRBJ2-6; either TRBD1 or TRBD2 may supply D (5 bases each). This CDR3 comprises 14 residues. The germline gives CDR1 SQVTM, CDR2 ANQGSEA. V gave up 4 bases and J gave up 0 bases, with 7 bases separating them. The CDR3 region is CSVGDDSGANVLTF. Here the CDR3 DNA reads TGCAGCGTTGGGGACGACTCTGGGGCCAACGTCCTGACTTTC. Based on the CDR3 plus reference TRBV29-1 and TRBJ2-6, the full variable domain is SAVISQKPSRDICQRGTSLTIQCQVDSQVTMMFWYRQQPGQSLTLIATANQGSEATYESGFVIDKFPISRPNLTFSTLTVSNMSPEDSSIYLCSVGDDSGANVLTFGAGSRLTVL.

This clonotype was detected only a few times. The chain links TRBV6-5 to TRBJ1-6, with 7 bases lining up with TRBD1. Unmatched junction bases numbered 6, after V lost 2 bases and J lost 5 bases. This CDR3 has 16 residues. Germline CDR1 MNHEY, CDR2 SVGAGI. The CDR3 sequence is CASSYGNGQDNSPLHF. In DNA, the CDR3 is TGTGCCAGCAGTTACGGAAACGGACAGGATAATTCACCCCTCCACTTT.

V and J are TRBV30 and TRBJ2-3; D is undetermined. The V gene's germline CDR1 is GTSNPN and CDR2 SVGIG (reference sequence). V lost 7 bases to trimming and J lost 14 bases, with 13 bases between them. This CDR3 comprises 9 residues. The DNA of the CDR3 is TGTGCCTACCTAGGTGTTCCGTATTTT. It codes for CAYLGVPYF.

The rearrangement links TRBV9 to TRBJ2-1, with 7 bases fitting TRBD2. The CDR3 contains 13 residues. The V segment lost 4 bases and the J segment 6 bases; nucleotides outside the gene matches: 4. The germline gives CDR1 SGDLS, CDR2 YYNGEE. The DNA for the CDR3 is TGTGCCAGCAGCCGAGCGGGGTCCAATGAGCAGTTCTTC. Translating gives CASSRAGSNEQFF. Filled out from reference TRBV9 and TRBJ2-1, the complete variable domain reads DSGVTQTPKHLITATGQRVTLRCSPRSGDLSVYWYQQSLDQGLQFLIQYYNGEERAKGNILERFSAQQFPDLHSELNLSSLELGDSALYFCASSRAGSNEQFFGPGTRLTVL.

A few counts support this clonotype. The chain links TRBV30 to TRBJ1-6; 8 nucleotides match TRBD1. Trimming took 0 bases from V and 8 from J; bases not matched to a gene: 0. The CDR3 totals 13 residues. Germline assignment: CDR1 GTSNPN and CDR2 SVGIG (reference sequence). The CDR3 reads CAWSVQGDSPLHF. CDR3 nucleotides: TGTGCCTGGAGTGTACAGGGGGATTCACCCCTCCACTTT.

This chain links TRBV6-2 or TRBV6-3 with TRBJ2-5; 7 nucleotides line up with TRBD1. The germline V gene has CDR1 MNHEY and CDR2 SVGEGT. The length of the CDR3 is 13 residues. With V trimmed by 6 bases and J by 4 bases, 5 bases remained unmatched. CDR3 DNA sequence: TGTGCCAGCAGCGACAGGGCCCCAGAGACCCAGTACTTC. Translated: CASSDRAPETQYF.